Listed below are T cell receptor beta chains from one sample, sequenced in a study of regulatory T cells in long-lasting Graves disease. A single record per CDR3 protein comes from TCRdb applying MiXCR to the multiplex PCR reads. The sample contains 400,000 to 500,000 distinct CDR3 sequences, just under 15% of which appear only once. These data also featured in a second study, about T cells in Graves' hyperthyroidism and ophthalmopathy.

This material consisted of peripheral blood mononuclear cells (PBMCs), taken at new diagnosis, from a patient treated with antithyroid drugs. These receptors originate from a woman aged 30 to 39 with Graves disease. Both conserved end residues are part of each CDR3. A D gene is named only where the DNA matches it firmly. Only some rows state a clone size, as once, few, many or a class for expanded clones.

V	D	size	length	J	CDR3	DNA
TRBV5-4	.	few	15	TRBJ1-1	CASSPGMGVNTEAFF	TGTGCCAGCAGCCCAGGGATGGGGGTCAACACTGAAGCTTTCTTT
TRBV12-3/TRBV12-4	.	many	15	TRBJ2-7	CASSPVGPGSYEQYF	TGTGCCAGCAGTCCCGTCGGTCCCGGCTCCTACGAGCAGTACTTC
TRBV29-1	.	many	14	TRBJ1-1	CSVHLRLVDTEAFF	TGCAGCGTTCATCTCCGGTTGGTTGACACTGAAGCTTTCTTT
TRBV6-1	.	many	12	TRBJ2-7	CASSVGDYEQYF	TGTGCCAGCAGTGTAGGGGACTACGAGCAGTACTTC
TRBV6-1	.	many	13	TRBJ2-5	CASRPGIVETQYF	TGTGCCAGCAGGCCAGGGATCGTAGAGACCCAGTACTTC
TRBV7-2	.	many	14	TRBJ2-5	CASSLVSSGETQYF	TGTGCCAGCAGCTTAGTGAGCTCAGGGGAGACCCAGTACTTC
TRBV29-1	TRBD2	.	15	TRBJ2-3	CSAQGGLAGDDTQYF	TGCAGCGCCCAGGGGGGACTAGCGGGAGATGATACGCAGTATTTT
TRBV10-3	.	many	14	TRBJ1-1	CAISPTPTGAEAFF	TGTGCCATCAGTCCGACACCTACCGGGGCTGAAGCTTTCTTT
TRBV11-3	.	many	12	TRBJ1-1	CASSFHDTEAFF	TGTGCCAGCAGCTTCCATGACACTGAAGCTTTCTTT
TRBV24-1	.	.	11	TRBJ2-1	CATGKNNEQFF	TGTGCCACCGGGAAGAACAATGAGCAGTTCTTC
TRBV29-1	TRBD1	many	14	TRBJ1-2	CSVEDRGGSRGYTF	TGCAGCGTTGAAGATCGAGGGGGCTCCCGCGGCTACACCTTC
TRBV28	.	many	15	TRBJ2-3	CASSPRGVGTDTQYF	TGTGCCAGCAGCCCTCGGGGAGTGGGCACAGATACGCAGTATTTT
TRBV20-1	TRBD2	many	19	TRBJ2-7	CSAVLQGRRLAGGPHEQYF	TGCAGTGCTGTACTACAGGGGAGGCGGCTAGCGGGAGGGCCCCACGAGCAGTACTTC
TRBV12-3/TRBV12-4	.	many	13	TRBJ1-2	CASSLAGSYGYTF	TGTGCCAGCAGTTTAGCGGGGAGCTATGGCTACACCTTC
TRBV7-6	TRBD2	.	15	TRBJ2-1	CASSLGGTRRNEQFF	TGTGCCAGCAGCTTAGGTGGGACTAGACGAAATGAGCAGTTCTTC
TRBV18	TRBD2	many	17	TRBJ2-3	CASSSGTSGRGTDTQYF	TGTGCCAGCTCATCCGGGACTAGCGGGAGGGGCACAGATACGCAGTATTTT
TRBV30	.	many	14	TRBJ2-1	CAWSVGGVTNEQFF	TGTGCCTGGAGTGTTGGGGGAGTAACAAATGAGCAGTTCTTC
TRBV9	.	few	14	TRBJ2-2	CASRADANTGELFF	TGTGCCAGCCGCGCGGACGCGAACACCGGGGAGCTGTTTTTT
TRBV7-9	.	many	16	TRBJ2-3	CASSLVGDAFTDTQYF	TGTGCCAGCAGCTTAGTGGGAGACGCATTCACAGATACGCAGTATTTT
TRBV28	.	many	15	TRBJ1-5	CASSPRGMGNQPQHF	TGTGCCAGCAGTCCCCGGGGGATGGGCAATCAGCCCCAGCATTTT